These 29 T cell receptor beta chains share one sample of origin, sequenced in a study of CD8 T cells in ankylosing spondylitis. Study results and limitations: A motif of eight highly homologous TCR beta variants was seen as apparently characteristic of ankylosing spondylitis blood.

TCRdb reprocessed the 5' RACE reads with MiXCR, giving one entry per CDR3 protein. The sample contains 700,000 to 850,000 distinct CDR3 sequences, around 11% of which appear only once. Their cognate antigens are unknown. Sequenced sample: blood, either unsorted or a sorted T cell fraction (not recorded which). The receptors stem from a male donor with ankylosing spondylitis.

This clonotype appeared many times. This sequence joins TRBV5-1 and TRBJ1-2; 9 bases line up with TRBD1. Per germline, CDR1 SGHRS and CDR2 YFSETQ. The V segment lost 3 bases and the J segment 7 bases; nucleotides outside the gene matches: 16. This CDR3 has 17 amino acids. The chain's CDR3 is CASSYIPDGTGSFGYTF. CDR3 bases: TGCGCCAGCAGCTATATTCCCGACGGGACAGGGTCTTTTGGCTACACCTTC.

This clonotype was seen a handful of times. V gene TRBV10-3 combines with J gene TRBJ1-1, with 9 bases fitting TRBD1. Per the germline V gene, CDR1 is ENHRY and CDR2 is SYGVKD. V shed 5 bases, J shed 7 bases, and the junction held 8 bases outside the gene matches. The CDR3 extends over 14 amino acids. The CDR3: CAISRGTGPGEAFF. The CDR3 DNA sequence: TGTGCCATCAGTCGCGGGACAGGGCCGGGTGAAGCTTTCTTT.

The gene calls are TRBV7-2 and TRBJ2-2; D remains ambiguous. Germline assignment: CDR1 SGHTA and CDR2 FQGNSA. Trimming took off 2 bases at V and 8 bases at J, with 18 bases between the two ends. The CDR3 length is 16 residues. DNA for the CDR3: TGTGCCAGCAGCTTATTGACAACTATTATGGTGGGGGAGCTGTTTTTT. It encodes CASSLLTTIMVGELFF.

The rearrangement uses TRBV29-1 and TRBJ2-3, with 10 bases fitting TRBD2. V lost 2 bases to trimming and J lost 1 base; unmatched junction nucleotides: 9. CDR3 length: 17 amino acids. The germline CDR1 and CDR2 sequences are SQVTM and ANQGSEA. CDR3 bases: TGCAGCGTTGAAAGTCTAGCGGGAGATCTTGGCACAGATACGCAGTATTTT. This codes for CSVESLAGDLGTDTQYF.

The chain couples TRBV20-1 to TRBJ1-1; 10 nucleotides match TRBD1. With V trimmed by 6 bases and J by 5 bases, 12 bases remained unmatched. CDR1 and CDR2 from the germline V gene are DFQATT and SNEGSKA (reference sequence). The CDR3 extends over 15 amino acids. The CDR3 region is CSAPDRGIGVTEAFF. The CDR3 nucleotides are TGCAGTGCCCCGGACAGGGGGATCGGGGTGACTGAAGCTTTCTTT.

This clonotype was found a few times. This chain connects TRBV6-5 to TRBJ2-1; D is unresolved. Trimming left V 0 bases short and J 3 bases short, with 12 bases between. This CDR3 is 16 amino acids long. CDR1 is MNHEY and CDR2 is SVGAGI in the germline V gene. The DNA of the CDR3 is TGTGCCAGCAGTTACTCGAGGTCAGCGCGCTACAATGAGCAGTTCTTC. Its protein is CASSYSRSARYNEQFF.

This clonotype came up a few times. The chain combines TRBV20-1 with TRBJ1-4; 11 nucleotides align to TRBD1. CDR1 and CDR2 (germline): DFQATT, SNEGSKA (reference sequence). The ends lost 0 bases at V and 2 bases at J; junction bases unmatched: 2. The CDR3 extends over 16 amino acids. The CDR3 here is CSAREDRGLTNEKLFF. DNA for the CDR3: TGCAGTGCTAGAGAGGACAGGGGGCTGACTAATGAAAAACTGTTTTTT.

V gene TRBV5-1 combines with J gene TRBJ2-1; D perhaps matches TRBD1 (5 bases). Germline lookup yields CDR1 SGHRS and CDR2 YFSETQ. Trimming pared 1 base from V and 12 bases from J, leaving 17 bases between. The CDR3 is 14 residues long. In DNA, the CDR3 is TGCGCCAGCAGCTTGTTGGACATGGGGTCGGGGCAGTTCTTC. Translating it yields CASSLLDMGSGQFF.

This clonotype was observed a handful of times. Written as DNA, the CDR3 is TGCGCCAGCAGCCATGGGACAGGCCAAGGGGCTTTCTTT. It yields the protein CASSHGTGQGAFF. The chain uses TRBV5-1 and TRBJ1-1; TRBD1 agrees at 8 bases. CDR3 size: 13 residues. The V and J ends lost 4 bases and 11 bases, in that order; junction bases with no gene match: 10. CDR1 and CDR2 from the germline V gene are SGHRS and YFSETQ.

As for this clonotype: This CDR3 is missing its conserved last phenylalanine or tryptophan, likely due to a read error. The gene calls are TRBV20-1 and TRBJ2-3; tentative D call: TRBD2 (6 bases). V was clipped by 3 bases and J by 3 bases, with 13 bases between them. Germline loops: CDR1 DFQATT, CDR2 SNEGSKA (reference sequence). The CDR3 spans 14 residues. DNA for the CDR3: TGCAGTGCTAGTCAAGGCGGGAAGACAGATACGCAGTATCTT. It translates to CSASQGGKTDTQYL.

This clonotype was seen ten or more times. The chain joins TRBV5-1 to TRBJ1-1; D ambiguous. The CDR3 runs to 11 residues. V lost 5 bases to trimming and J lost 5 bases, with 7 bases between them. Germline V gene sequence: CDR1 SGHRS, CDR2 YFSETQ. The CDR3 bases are TGCGCCAGCAGGGCAGAGACTGAAGCTTTCTTT. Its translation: CASRAETEAFF. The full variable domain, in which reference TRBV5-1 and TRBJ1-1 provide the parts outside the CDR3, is KAGVTQTPRYLIKTRGQQVTLSCSPISGHRSVSWYQQTPGQGLQFLFEYFSETQRNKGNFPGRFSGRQFSNSRSEMNVSTLELGDSALYLCASRAETEAFFGQGTRLTVV.

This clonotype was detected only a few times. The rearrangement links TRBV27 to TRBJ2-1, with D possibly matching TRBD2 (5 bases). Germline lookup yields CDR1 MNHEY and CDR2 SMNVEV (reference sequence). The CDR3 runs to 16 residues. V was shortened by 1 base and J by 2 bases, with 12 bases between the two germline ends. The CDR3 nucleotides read TGTGCCAGCAGTTTATTCGGGATGTTGACCTACAATGAGCAGTTCTTC. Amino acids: CASSLFGMLTYNEQFF.

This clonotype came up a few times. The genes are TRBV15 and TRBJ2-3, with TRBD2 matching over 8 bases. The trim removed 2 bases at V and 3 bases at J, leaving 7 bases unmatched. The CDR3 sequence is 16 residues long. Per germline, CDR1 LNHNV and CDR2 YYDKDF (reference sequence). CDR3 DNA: TGTGCCACCAGCAGATTACGGGAGCGGGAGACAGATACGCAGTATTTT. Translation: CATSRLRERETDTQYF.

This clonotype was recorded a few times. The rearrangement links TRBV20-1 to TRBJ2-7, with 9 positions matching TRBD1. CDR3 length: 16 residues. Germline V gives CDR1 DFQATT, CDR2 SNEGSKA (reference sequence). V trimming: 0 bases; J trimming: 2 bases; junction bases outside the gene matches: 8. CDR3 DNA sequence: TGCAGTGCTAGAGATCTCCGGACAGGGGTACCCTACGAGCAGTACTTC. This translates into CSARDLRTGVPYEQYF.

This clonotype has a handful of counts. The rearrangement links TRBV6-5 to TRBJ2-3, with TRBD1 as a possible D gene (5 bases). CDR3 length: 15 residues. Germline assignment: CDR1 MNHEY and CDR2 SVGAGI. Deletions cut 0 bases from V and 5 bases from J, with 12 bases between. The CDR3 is CASSYSIRDLDTQYF. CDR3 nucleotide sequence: TGTGCCAGCAGTTACTCGATCAGGGATCTAGATACGCAGTATTTT.

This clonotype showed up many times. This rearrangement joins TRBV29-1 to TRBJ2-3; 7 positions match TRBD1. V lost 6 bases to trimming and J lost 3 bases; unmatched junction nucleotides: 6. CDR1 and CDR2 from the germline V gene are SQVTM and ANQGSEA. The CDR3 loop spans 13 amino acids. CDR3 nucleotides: TGCAGCGTCCGGGGCAGGGGGACAGATACGCAGTATTTT. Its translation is CSVRGRGTDTQYF.

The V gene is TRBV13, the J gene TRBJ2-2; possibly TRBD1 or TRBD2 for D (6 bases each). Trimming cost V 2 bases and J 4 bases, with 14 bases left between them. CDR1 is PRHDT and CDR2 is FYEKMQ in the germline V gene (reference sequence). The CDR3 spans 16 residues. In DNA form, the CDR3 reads TGTGCCAGCAGCTTATCTTTACAGGGAGGCACCGGGGAGCTGTTTTTT. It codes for CASSLSLQGGTGELFF.

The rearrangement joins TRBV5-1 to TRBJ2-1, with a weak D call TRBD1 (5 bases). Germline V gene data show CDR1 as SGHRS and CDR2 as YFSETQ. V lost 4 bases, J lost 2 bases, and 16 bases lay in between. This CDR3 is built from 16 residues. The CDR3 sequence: CASSIEGVSPYNEQFF. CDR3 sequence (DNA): TGCGCCAGCAGCATAGAAGGGGTTAGCCCCTACAATGAGCAGTTCTTC.

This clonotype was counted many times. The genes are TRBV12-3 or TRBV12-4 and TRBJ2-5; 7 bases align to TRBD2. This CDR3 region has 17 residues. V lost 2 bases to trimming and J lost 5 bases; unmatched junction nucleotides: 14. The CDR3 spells CASSLLRGSRFEETQYF. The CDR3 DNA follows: TGTGCCAGCAGTTTACTTCGCGGGAGTAGATTTGAGGAGACCCAGTACTTC.

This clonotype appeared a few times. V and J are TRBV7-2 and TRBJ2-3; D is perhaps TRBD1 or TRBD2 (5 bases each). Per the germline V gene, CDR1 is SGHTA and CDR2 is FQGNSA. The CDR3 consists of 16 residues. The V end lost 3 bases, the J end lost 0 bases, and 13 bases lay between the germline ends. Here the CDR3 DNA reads TGTGCCAGCAGCTTGGGATGGGGGTCTAGCACAGATACGCAGTATTTT. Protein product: CASSLGWGSSTDTQYF.

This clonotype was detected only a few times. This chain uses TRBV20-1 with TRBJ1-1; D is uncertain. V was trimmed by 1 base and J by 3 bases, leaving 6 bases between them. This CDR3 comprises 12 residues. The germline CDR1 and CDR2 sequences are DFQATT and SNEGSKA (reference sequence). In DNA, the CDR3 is TGCAGTGCTAGAGGCAGCCACACTGAAGCTTTCTTT. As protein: CSARGSHTEAFF.

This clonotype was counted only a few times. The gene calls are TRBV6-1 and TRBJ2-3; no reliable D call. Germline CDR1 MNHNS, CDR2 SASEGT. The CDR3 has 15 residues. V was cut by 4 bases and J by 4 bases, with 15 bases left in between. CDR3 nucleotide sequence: TGTGCCAGCAGTGCCCGGACCCCGGGCGCAGATACGCAGTATTTT. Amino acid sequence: CASSARTPGADTQYF.

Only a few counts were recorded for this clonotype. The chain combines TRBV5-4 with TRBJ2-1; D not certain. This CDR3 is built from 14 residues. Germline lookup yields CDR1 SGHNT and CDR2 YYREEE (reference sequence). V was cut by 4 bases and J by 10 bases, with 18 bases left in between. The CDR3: CASSLKTDRNEQFF. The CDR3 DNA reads TGTGCCAGCAGCCTCAAGACTGACCGCAACGAGCAGTTCTTC.

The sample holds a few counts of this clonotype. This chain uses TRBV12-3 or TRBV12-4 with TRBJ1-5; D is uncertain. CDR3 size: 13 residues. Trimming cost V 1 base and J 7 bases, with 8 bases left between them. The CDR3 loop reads CASSLVAQQPQHF. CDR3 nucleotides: TGTGCCAGCAGTTTAGTGGCCCAACAGCCCCAGCATTTT.

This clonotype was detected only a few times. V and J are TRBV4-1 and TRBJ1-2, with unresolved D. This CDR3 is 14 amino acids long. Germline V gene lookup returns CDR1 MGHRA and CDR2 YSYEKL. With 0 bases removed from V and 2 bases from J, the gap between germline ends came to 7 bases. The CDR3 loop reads CASSQDLRNYGYTF. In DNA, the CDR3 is TGCGCCAGCAGCCAAGATTTAAGAAACTATGGCTACACCTTC.

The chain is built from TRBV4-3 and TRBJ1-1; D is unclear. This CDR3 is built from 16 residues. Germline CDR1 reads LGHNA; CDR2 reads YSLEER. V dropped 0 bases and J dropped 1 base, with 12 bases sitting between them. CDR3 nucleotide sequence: TGCGCCAGCAGCCAAGATCCGACCGCGGAGAACACTGAAGCTTTCTTT. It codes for CASSQDPTAENTEAFF.

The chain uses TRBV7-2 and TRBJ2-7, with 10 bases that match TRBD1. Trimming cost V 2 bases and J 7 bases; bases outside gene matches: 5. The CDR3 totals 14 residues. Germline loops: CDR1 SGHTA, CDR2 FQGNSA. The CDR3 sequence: CASSLYWGQGEQYF. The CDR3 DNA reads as TGTGCCAGCAGCTTATATTGGGGACAGGGGGAGCAGTACTTC.

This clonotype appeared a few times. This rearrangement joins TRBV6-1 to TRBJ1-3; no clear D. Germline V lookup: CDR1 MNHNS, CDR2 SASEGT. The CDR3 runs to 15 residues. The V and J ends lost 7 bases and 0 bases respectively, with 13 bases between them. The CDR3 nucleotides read TGTGCCAGCATCTCCACAGTTATCTCTGGAAACACCATATATTTT. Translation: CASISTVISGNTIYF.

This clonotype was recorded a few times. Here the CDR3 reads CASSFSWTGGNSPLHF. CDR3 bases: TGTGCCAGCAGTTTTTCATGGACAGGGGGGAATTCACCCCTCCACTTT. This chain uses TRBV12-3 or TRBV12-4 with TRBJ1-6; 10 nucleotides align to TRBD1. This CDR3 is 16 amino acids long. With V trimmed by 3 bases and J by 7 bases, 6 bases remained unmatched.